Listed here are 20 T cell receptor beta chains from one sample, sequenced in a study of regulatory T cells in long-lasting Graves disease. The authors built TCR beta libraries using iRepertoire HTBI primers and Arm-PCR of CDR3 regions. A single record per CDR3 protein comes from TCRdb applying MiXCR to the multiplex PCR reads. In the table there are 350,000 to 450,000 distinct CDR3 sequences, 15% of which are singletons. Indicated time point: newly diagnosed GD, antithyroid drugs for less than 3 months. After RNA was extracted from PBMCs, the TCR library was made from it. The same data also went into a second study, on T cells in Graves' hyperthyroidism and ophthalmopathy.

The specimen was peripheral blood mononuclear cells (PBMCs), collected at new diagnosis, from a patient treated with antithyroid drugs. The receptor source for this set is a woman aged 30 to 39 with Graves disease.

This clonotype was observed at least ten times. The gene calls are TRBV5-1 and TRBJ1-1; no clear D gene. This CDR3 is 14 amino acids long. Trimming took off 0 bases at V and 1 base at J, with 7 bases between the two ends. The germline CDR1 and CDR2 sequences are SGHRS and YFSETQ. CDR3 nucleotide sequence: TGCGCCAGCAGCTTGGGTCCCGAGAACACTGAAGCTTTCTTT. It is translated as CASSLGPENTEAFF.

On this clonotype itself: A much larger clone lies a single base off, so this may be a read error. The rearrangement links TRBV6-1 to TRBJ2-1, with D possibly matching TRBD2 (7 bases). Per the germline V gene, CDR1 is MNHNS and CDR2 is SASEGT. This CDR3 is built from 16 residues. CDR3 DNA: TGTGGCAGCAGTGCCCGAAGGGGGGGGAGATACAATGAGCAGTTCTTC. Its protein is CGSSARRGGRYNEQFF.

This chain links TRBV20-1 with TRBJ1-2, with TRBD1 identical over 9 bases. This CDR3 has 14 residues. V shed 4 bases, J shed 5 bases, and the junction held 8 bases outside the gene matches. CDR1 is DFQATT and CDR2 is SNEGSKA in the germline V gene (reference sequence). CDR3 amino acids: CSAISGTGKYGYTF. For the CDR3, the DNA is TGCAGTGCTATTTCCGGGACAGGGAAATATGGCTACACCTTC.

This clonotype was counted many times. The rearrangement joins TRBV15 to TRBJ1-5; 7 bases fit TRBD1. CDR3 length: 16 residues. Unmatched junction bases numbered 3, after V lost 1 base and J lost 0 bases. Germline V gene lookup returns CDR1 LNHNV and CDR2 YYDKDF (reference sequence). CDR3 nucleotide sequence: TGTGCCACCAGCAGAGCAGGGGGATATAGCAATCAGCCCCAGCATTTT. Translation: CATSRAGGYSNQPQHF.

The genes are TRBV9 and TRBJ2-1; 9 bases line up with TRBD2. CDR1 is SGDLS, CDR2 YYNGEE, per germline. The ends lost 3 bases at V and 4 bases at J; junction bases unmatched: 8. This CDR3 comprises 16 residues. The chain's CDR3 is CASSAGSGSSYNEQFF. The CDR3 coding sequence is TGTGCCAGCAGCGCCGGTAGCGGGAGCTCTTACAATGAGCAGTTCTTC.

This clonotype came up many times. This chain links TRBV6-1 with TRBJ1-2; 7 bases map to TRBD1. The CDR3 contains 13 residues. CDR1 and CDR2 from the germline V gene are MNHNS and SASEGT. V gave up 6 bases and J gave up 3 bases; unmatched junction bases: 4. In DNA form, the CDR3 reads TGTGCCAGCAGACGACAGGGAGACTATGGCTACACCTTC. This translates into CASRRQGDYGYTF.

The chain links TRBV27 to TRBJ2-1; TRBD2 matches 7 bases. V trimming: 7 bases; J trimming: 5 bases; junction bases outside the gene matches: 14. Germline V gene lookup returns CDR1 MNHEY and CDR2 SMNVEV (reference sequence). The CDR3 extends over 16 amino acids. CDR3 residues: CASTFLGLGGNNEQFF. CDR3 coding DNA: TGTGCCAGCACGTTCCTTGGATTGGGGGGGAACAATGAGCAGTTCTTC.

In this sample, this clonotype turned up a few times. V usage is TRBV18 and J usage is TRBJ1-4; 10 bases map to TRBD1. From germline, CDR1 is KGHSH and CDR2 LQKENI. The length of the CDR3 is 17 residues. J gave up 3 bases and V 1 base, and 5 bases lay outside the gene matches. CDR3 sequence: CASSPRGTGVPNEKLFF. In nucleotides, the CDR3 is TGTGCCAGCTCACCACGTGGGACAGGGGTACCTAATGAAAAACTGTTTTTT.

V usage is TRBV20-1 and J usage is TRBJ2-2; TRBD2 agrees at 11 bases. Germline CDR1 DFQATT, CDR2 SNEGSKA (reference sequence). The trim removed 1 base at V and 5 bases at J, leaving 0 bases unmatched. This CDR3 is built from 14 residues. CDR3: CSARGLAGTGELFF. DNA for the CDR3: TGCAGTGCTAGAGGACTAGCGGGAACCGGGGAGCTGTTTTTT.

The V and J genes are TRBV20-1 and TRBJ2-1, with 11 bases matching TRBD1. The CDR3 runs to 16 residues. The V gene end was trimmed by 2 bases and the J gene end by 3 bases; junction bases not matched to a gene: 6. Germline V gives CDR1 DFQATT, CDR2 SNEGSKA (reference sequence). DNA of the CDR3: TGCAGTGCTAGAAACCGGGACAGGGGGGACTACAATGAGCAGTTCTTC. This codes for CSARNRDRGDYNEQFF.

In its sample, this clonotype was seen many times. The chain combines TRBV3-1 with TRBJ1-4; tentatively, D is TRBD1 (5 bases). Per the germline V gene, CDR1 is LGHDT and CDR2 is YNNKEL (reference sequence). V was pared by 1 base and J by 8 bases, with 14 bases between. This CDR3 is 15 amino acids long. The CDR3 sequence: CASSQVGGTGEKLFF. The CDR3 DNA is TGTGCCAGCAGCCAAGTCGGGGGGACTGGCGAAAAACTGTTTTTT.

This clonotype was seen at least ten times. V is TRBV2 and J is TRBJ2-2, with 12 bases matching TRBD2. The V gene's germline CDR1 is SNHLY and CDR2 FYNNEI. Unmatched junction bases numbered 6, after V lost 6 bases and J lost 7 bases. The CDR3 sequence is 15 residues long. CDR3 amino acids: CASSPTSGSIGELFF. CDR3 nucleotide sequence: TGTGCCAGCAGCCCGACTAGCGGGAGTATCGGGGAGCTGTTTTTT.

CDR3 sequence (DNA): TGTGCCAGCAGCTTACTGTCGGGAGGGGATGAGCAGTTCTTC. This encodes CASSLLSGGDEQFF. The chain links TRBV7-2 to TRBJ2-1; 8 bases are shared with TRBD2. There are 14 residues in the CDR3. CDR1 is SGHTA and CDR2 is FQGNSA in the germline V gene. J lost 8 bases, V lost 2 bases, and 5 bases had no gene match.

This clonotype was observed at least ten times. The rearrangement links TRBV6-2 or TRBV6-3 to TRBJ1-5; D remains unclear. Trimming stripped 5 bases from V and 5 bases from J, with 10 bases between. This CDR3 contains 13 residues. CDR1 is MNHEY, CDR2 SVGEGT, per germline. This CDR3 reads CASSEAWDQPQHF. For the CDR3, the DNA is TGTGCCAGCAGTGAAGCCTGGGATCAGCCCCAGCATTTT.

This clonotype was seen many times. This chain joins TRBV5-1 and TRBJ2-2; 12 bases match TRBD2. The CDR3 contains 18 residues. V trimming: 2 bases; J trimming: 3 bases; junction bases outside the gene matches: 8. The germline V gene has CDR1 SGHRS and CDR2 YFSETQ. CDR3 protein: CASSLGLAGLRDTGELFF. The CDR3 DNA follows: TGCGCCAGCAGCTTAGGACTAGCGGGGCTTCGAGACACCGGGGAGCTGTTTTTT.

This clonotype has a count of ten or more. The genes are TRBV30 and TRBJ1-1; 10 bases agree with TRBD1. The CDR3 has 13 amino acids. The germline V gene encodes CDR1 GTSNPN and CDR2 SVGIG (reference sequence). Trimming at V came to 3 bases and at J to 6 bases, leaving 4 bases not matched to a gene. The CDR3 loop reads CAWRAGQGAEAFF. Here the CDR3 DNA reads TGTGCCTGGAGGGCCGGACAGGGGGCTGAAGCTTTCTTT.

This clonotype was seen ten or more times. V is TRBV11-2 and J is TRBJ2-1; D unclear. Trimming removed 0 bases at V and 11 bases at J, with 14 bases between. The CDR3 consists of 14 residues. The germline gives CDR1 SGHAT, CDR2 FQNNGV. The CDR3 region is CASSLDRGLTQQFF. As DNA, the CDR3 is TGTGCCAGCAGCTTAGATCGAGGCCTAACCCAGCAGTTCTTC. Using reference TRBV11-2 and TRBJ2-1 for the parts outside the CDR3, the full variable domain is EAGVAQSPRYKIIEKRQSVAFWCNPISGHATLYWYQQILGQGPKLLIQFQNNGVVDDSQLPKDRFSAERLKGVDSTLKIQPAKLEDSAVYLCASSLDRGLTQQFFGPGTRLTVL.

Of note for this clonotype: One base away lies a much larger clone, so this may be a sequencing read error. No conserved phenylalanine or tryptophan is present at the end of the CDR3, so a read error is the likely explanation. The limits of the CDR3 on the DNA are not certain, so only TCRdb's listed CDR3 is given. The rearrangement links TRBV11-2 to TRBJ2-1; the D segment call TRBD2 is taken from the table without a DNA check. Germline lookup yields CDR1 SGHAT and CDR2 FQNNGV. The CDR3 is 13 residues long, counting both termini. CDR3 region: CASSLGELAGMFL.

The rearrangement joins TRBV7-3 to TRBJ2-3, with no clear D. V gave up 3 bases and J gave up 4 bases, with 8 bases separating them. Germline CDR1 is SGHTA and CDR2 is FQGTGA. The CDR3 is made up of 13 amino acids. The CDR3, as DNA: TGTGCCAGCAGCTTGAGCGCATCAGATACGCAGTATTTT. Translated, it gives CASSLSASDTQYF.

This clonotype has at least ten counts. The chain employs TRBV7-9 and TRBJ2-1; D might be TRBD2 (5 bases). CDR1 is SEHNR, CDR2 FQNEAQ, per germline (reference sequence). The CDR3 has 14 residues. Trimming left V 5 bases short and J 8 bases short, with 16 bases between. This CDR3 is CASSPTAVTHEQFF. CDR3 in DNA: TGTGCCAGCAGCCCCACAGCGGTGACCCATGAGCAGTTCTTC.